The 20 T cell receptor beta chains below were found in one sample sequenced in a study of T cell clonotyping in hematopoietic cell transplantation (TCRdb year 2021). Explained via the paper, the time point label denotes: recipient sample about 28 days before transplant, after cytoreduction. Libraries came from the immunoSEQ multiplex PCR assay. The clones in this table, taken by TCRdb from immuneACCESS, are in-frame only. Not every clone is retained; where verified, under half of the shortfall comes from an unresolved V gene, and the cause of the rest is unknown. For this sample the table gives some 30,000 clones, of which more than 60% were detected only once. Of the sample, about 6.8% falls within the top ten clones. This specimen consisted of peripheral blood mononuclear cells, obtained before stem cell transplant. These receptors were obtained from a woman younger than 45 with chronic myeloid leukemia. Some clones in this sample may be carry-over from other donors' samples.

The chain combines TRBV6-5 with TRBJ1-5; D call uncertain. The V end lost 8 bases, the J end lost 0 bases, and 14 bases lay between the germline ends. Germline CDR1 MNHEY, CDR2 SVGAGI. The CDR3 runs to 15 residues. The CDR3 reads CASAPVGYSNQPQHF. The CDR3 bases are TGTGCCAGCGCCCCAGTGGGATATAGCAATCAGCCCCAGCATTTT.

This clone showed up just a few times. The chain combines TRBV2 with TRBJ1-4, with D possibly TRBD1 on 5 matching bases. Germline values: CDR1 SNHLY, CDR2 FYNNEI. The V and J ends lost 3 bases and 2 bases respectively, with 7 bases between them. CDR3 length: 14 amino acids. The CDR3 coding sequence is TGTGCCAGCAGTGATTCAGGGACTAATGAAAAACTGTTTTTT. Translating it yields CASSDSGTNEKLFF.

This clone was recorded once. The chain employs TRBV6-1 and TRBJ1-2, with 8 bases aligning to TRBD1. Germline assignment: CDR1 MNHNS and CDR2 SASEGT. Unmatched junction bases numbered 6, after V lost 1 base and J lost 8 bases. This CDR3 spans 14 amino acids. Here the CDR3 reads CASSEVDRERGYTF. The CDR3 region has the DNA TGTGCCAGCAGTGAAGTGGACAGGGAGAGGGGCTACACCTTC.

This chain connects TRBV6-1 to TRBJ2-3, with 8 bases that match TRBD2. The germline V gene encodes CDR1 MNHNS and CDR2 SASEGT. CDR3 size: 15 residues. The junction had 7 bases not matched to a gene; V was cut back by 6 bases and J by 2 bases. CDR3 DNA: TGTGCCAGCAGAGTCGGGACTAGTCCCACAGATACGCAGTATTTT. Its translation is CASRVGTSPTDTQYF.

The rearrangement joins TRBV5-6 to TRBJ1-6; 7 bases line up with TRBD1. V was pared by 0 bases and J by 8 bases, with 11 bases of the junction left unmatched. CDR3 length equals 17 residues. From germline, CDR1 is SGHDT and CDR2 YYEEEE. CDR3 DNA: TGTGCCAGCAGCTTGGGACAGGGTATTCGCCGGGATTCACCCCTCCACTTT. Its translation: CASSLGQGIRRDSPLHF.

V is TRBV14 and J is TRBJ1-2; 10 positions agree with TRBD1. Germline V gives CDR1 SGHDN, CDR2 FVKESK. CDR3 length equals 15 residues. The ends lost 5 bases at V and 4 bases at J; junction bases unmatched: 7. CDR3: CASSKWTGGGYGYTF. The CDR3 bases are TGTGCCAGCAGCAAATGGACAGGGGGGGGCTATGGCTACACCTTC. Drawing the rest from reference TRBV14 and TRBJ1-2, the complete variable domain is EAGVTQFPSHSVIEKGQTVTLRCDPISGHDNLYWYRRVMGKEIKFLLHFVKESKQDESGMPNNRFLAERTGGTYSTLKVQPAELEDSGVYFCASSKWTGGGYGYTFGSGTRLTVV.

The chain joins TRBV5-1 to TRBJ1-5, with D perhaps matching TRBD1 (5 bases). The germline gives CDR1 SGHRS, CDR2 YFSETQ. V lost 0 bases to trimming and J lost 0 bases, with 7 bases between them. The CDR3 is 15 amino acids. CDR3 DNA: TGCGCCAGCAGCTTGGCAGGGTATAGCAATCAGCCCCAGCATTTT. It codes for CASSLAGYSNQPQHF.

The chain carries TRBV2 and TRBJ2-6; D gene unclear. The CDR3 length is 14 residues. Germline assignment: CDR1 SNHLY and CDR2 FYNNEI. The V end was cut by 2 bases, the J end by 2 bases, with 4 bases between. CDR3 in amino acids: CASSEQAGANVLTF. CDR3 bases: TGTGCCAGCAGTGAACAGGCTGGGGCCAACGTCCTGACTTTC. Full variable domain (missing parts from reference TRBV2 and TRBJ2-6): EPEVTQTPSHQVTQMGQEVILRCVPISNHLYFYWYRQILGQKVEFLVSFYNNEISEKSEIFDDQFSVERPDGSNFTLKIRSTKLEDSAMYFCASSEQAGANVLTFGAGSRLTVL.

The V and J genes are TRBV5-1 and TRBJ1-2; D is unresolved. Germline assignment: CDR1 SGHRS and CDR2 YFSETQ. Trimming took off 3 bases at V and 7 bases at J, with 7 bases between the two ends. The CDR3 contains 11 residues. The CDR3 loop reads CASSYEGGYTF. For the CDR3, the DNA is TGCGCCAGCAGCTACGAAGGTGGCTACACCTTC.

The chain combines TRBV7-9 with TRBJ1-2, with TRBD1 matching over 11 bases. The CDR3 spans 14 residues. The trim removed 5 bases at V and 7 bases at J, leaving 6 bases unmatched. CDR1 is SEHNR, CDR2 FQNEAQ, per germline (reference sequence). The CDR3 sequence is CASSPGDRGAGYTF. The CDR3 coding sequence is TGTGCCAGCAGCCCGGGGGACAGGGGGGCTGGCTACACCTTC.

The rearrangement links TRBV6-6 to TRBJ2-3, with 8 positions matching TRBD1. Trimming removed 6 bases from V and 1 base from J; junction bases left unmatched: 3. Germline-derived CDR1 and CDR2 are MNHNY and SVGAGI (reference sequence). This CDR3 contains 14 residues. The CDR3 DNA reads TGTGCCAGCAGGTCGGGACAGGGCACAGATACGCAGTATTTT. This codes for CASRSGQGTDTQYF.

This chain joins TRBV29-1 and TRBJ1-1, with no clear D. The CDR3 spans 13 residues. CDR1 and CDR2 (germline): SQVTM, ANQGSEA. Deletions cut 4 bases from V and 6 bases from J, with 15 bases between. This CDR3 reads CSVAGPYGSEAFF. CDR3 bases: TGCAGCGTTGCTGGACCTTATGGGTCTGAAGCTTTCTTT.

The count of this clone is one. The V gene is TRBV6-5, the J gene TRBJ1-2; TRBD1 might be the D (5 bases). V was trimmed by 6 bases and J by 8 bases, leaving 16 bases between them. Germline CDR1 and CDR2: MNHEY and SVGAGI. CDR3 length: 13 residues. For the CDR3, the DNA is TGTGCCAGCAGAGGAGGGGCAGCGGCGGGCTACACCTTC. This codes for CASRGGAAAGYTF.

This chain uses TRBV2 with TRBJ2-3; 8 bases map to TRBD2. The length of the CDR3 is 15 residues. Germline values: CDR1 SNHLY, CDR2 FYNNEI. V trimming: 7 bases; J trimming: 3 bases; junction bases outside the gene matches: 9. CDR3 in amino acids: CASNRGGSGTDTQYF. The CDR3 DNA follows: TGTGCCAGCAATCGGGGGGGCTCGGGGACAGATACGCAGTATTTT.

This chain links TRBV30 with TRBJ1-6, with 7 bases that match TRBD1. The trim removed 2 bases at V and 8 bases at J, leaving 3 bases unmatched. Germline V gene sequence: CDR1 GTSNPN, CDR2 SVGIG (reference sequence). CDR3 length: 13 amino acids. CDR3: CAWSTGDYSPLHF. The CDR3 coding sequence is TGTGCCTGGAGTACAGGGGATTATTCACCCCTCCACTTT.

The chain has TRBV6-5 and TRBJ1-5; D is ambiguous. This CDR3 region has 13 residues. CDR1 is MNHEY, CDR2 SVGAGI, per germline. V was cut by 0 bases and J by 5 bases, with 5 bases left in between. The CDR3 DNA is TGTGCCAGCAGTTACTCCCAGGATCAGCCCCAGCATTTT. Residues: CASSYSQDQPQHF.

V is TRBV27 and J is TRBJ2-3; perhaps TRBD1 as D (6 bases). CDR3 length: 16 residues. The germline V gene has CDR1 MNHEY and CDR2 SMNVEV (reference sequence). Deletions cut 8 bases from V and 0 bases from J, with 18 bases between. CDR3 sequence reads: CASLGVRGGSTDTQYF. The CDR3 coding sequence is TGTGCCAGCCTTGGGGTACGAGGGGGTAGCACAGATACGCAGTATTTT.

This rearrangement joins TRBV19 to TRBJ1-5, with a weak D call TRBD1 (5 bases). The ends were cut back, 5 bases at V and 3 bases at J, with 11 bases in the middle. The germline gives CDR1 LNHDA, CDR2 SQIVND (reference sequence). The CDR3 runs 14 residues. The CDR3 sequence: CASSLRQYNQPQHF. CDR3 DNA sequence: TGTGCCAGTAGTCTTCGACAGTACAATCAGCCCCAGCATTTT.

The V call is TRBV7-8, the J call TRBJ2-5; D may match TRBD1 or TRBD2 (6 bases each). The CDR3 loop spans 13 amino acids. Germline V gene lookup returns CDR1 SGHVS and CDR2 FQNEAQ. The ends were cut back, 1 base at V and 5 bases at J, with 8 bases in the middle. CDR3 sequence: CASSLVGGETQYF. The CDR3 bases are TGTGCCAGCAGCTTAGTGGGGGGCGAGACCCAGTACTTC.

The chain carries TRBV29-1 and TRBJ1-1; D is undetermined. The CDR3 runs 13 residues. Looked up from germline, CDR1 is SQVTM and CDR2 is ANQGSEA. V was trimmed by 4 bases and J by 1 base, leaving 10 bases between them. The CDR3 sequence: CSVGQGSNTEAFF. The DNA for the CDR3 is TGCAGCGTTGGGCAAGGATCGAACACTGAAGCTTTCTTT.